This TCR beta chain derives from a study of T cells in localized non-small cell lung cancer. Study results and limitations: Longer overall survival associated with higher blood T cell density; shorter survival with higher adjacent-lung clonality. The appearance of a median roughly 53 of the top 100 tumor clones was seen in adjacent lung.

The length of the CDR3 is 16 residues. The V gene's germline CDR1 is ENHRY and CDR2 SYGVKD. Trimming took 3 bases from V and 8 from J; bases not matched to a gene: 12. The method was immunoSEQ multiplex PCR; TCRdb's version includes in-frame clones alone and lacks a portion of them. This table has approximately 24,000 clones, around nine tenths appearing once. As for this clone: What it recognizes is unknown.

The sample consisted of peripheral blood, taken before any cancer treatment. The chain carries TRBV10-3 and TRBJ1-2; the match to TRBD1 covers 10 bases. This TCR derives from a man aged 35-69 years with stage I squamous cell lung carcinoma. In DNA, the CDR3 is TGTGCCATCAGTGAACGGGACAGGGGAGGGACTGGCGGCTACACCTTC. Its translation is CAISERDRGGTGGYTF.